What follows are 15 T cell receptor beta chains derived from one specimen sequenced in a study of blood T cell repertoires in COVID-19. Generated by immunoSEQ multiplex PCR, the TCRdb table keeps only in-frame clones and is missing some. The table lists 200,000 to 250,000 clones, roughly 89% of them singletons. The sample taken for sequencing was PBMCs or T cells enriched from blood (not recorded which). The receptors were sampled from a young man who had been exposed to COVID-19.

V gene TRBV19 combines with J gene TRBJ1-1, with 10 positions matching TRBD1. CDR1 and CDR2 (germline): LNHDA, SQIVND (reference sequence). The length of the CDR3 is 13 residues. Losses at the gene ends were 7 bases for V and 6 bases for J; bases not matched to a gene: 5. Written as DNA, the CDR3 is TGTGCCAGTACTCGGGACAGGGGCGCTGAAGCTTTCTTT. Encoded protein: CASTRDRGAEAFF.

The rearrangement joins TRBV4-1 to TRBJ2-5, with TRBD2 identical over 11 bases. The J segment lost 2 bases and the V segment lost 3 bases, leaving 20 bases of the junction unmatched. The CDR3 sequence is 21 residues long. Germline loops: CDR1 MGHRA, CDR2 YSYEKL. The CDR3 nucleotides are TGCGCCAGCAGCCATCCCCGGTCCACGATAGCGGGGGGGCGGGGGCAAGAGACCCAGTACTTC. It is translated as CASSHPRSTIAGGRGQETQYF.

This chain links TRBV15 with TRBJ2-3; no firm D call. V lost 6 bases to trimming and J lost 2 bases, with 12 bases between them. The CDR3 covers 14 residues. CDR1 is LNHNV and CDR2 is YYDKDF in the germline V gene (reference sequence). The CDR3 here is CATRGPIITDTQYF. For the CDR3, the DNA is TGTGCCACCAGGGGCCCGATAATCACAGATACGCAGTATTTT.

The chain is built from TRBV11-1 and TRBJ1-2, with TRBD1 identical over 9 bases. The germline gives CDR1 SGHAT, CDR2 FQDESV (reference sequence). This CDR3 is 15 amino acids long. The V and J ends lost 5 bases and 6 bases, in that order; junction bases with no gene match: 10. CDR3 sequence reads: CASSPQGQGYDGYTF. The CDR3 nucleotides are TGTGCCAGCAGCCCTCAGGGACAGGGCTACGATGGCTACACCTTC.

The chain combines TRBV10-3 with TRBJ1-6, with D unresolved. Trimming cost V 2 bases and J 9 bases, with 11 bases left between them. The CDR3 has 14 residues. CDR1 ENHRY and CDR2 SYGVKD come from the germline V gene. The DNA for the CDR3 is TGTGCCATCAGTGAGGTCTCCCGTCCTTCACCCCTCCACTTT. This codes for CAISEVSRPSPLHF.

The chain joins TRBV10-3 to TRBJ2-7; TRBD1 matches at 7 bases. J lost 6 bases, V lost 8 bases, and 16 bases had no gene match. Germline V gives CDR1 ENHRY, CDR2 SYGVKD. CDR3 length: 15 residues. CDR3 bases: TGTGCCATCTCGCGAAGTAGGGACAGCCCCTTCGAGCAGTACTTC. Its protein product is CAISRSRDSPFEQYF.

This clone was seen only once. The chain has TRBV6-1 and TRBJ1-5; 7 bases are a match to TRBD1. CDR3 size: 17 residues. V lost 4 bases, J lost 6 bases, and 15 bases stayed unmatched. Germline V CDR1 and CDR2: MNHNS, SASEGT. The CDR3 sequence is CASSVLHGTAPSQPQHF. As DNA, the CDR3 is TGTGCCAGCAGTGTCCTTCATGGGACAGCACCCTCTCAGCCCCAGCATTTT.

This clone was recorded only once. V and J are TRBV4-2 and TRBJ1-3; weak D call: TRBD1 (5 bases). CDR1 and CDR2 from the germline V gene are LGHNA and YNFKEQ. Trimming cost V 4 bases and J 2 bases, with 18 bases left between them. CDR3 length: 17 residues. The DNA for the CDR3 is TGTGCCAGCAGCCCCTTCGAGGCGGGACGGGCTGGAAACACCATATATTTT. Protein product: CASSPFEAGRAGNTIYF.

CDR3 region: CARGTESGYTF. The DNA of the CDR3 is TGTGCCAGGGGGACAGAATCTGGCTACACCTTC. The chain combines TRBV2 with TRBJ1-2, with 7 positions matching TRBD1. V lost 9 bases to trimming and J lost 7 bases; unmatched junction nucleotides: 5. Per the germline V gene, CDR1 is SNHLY and CDR2 is FYNNEI. The CDR3 contains 11 residues.

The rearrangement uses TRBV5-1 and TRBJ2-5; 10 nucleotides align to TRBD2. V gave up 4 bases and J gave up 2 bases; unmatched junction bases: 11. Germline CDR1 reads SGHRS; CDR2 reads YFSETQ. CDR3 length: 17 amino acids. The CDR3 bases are TGCGCCAGCAGCGGGGTTGGGATAGCGGGGGGACAAGAGACCCAGTACTTC. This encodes CASSGVGIAGGQETQYF. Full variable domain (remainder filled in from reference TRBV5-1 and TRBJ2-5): KAGVTQTPRYLIKTRGQQVTLSCSPISGHRSVSWYQQTPGQGLQFLFEYFSETQRNKGNFPGRFSGRQFSNSRSEMNVSTLELGDSALYLCASSGVGIAGGQETQYFGPGTRLLVL.

This CDR3 is CASSLIPGGKETQYF. The CDR3 bases are TGTGCCAGCAGCTTAATTCCAGGGGGGAAGGAGACCCAGTACTTC. The chain is built from TRBV7-6 and TRBJ2-5; tentative D call: TRBD1 (7 bases). Trimming took off 2 bases at V and 5 bases at J, with 15 bases between the two ends. Germline CDR1 and CDR2: SGHVS and FNYEAQ. The CDR3 is 15 amino acids.

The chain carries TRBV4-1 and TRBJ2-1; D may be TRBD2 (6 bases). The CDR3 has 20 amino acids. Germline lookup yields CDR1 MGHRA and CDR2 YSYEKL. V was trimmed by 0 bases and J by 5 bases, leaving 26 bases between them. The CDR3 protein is CASSQDLLAGRKLANNEQFF. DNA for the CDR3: TGCGCCAGCAGCCAAGATCTTCTTGCGGGGCGCAAGCTAGCCAACAATGAGCAGTTCTTC.

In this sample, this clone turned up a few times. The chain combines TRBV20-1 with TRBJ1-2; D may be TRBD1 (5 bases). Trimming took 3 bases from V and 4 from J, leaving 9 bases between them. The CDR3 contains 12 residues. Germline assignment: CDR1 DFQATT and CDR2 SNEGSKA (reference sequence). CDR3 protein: CSASQGTYGYTF. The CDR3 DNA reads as TGCAGTGCTAGTCAGGGAACCTATGGCTACACCTTC.

The CDR3 spells CASHAGAGANVLTF. The CDR3 DNA reads as TGTGCCTCCCACGCAGGGGCTGGGGCCAACGTCCTGACTTTC. J is TRBJ2-6 and V is TRBV4-2; the D gene is possibly TRBD1 (6 bases). Germline V gene sequence: CDR1 LGHNA, CDR2 YNFKEQ. V was cut by 11 bases and J by 2 bases, with 13 bases left in between. CDR3 length: 14 residues.

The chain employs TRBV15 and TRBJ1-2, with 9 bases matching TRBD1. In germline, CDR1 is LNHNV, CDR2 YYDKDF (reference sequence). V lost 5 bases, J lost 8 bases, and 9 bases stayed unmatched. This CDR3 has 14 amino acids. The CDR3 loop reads CATSSRDRASGYTF. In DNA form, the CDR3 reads TGTGCCACCAGCTCCCGGGACAGGGCTTCAGGCTACACCTTC.